This T cell receptor beta chain comes out of a study of shared clonotypes between healthy human individuals. About this clone: Its antigen remains unidentified.

Only Caucasian adults living in Nashville, Tennessee made up the donor group. Both subsets, CD45RA+ naive and CD45RA-negative memory, were split from the CD4+ cells. Study outcomes and limitations: Approximately 5% was the fraction of naive CD4 clonotypes found shared across a few donors.

For each subset, genomic DNA was distributed in equal portions over several immunoSEQ plates. Produced via immunoSEQ multiplex PCR; TCRdb's table is partial and in-frame only. The sample holds approximately 2,000,000 clones, roughly 90% seen once. Deletions cut 0 bases from V and 5 bases from J, with 7 bases between. CDR3 length: 14 residues. The germline CDR1 and CDR2 sequences are MNHEY and SMNVEV (reference sequence). The sequenced material came from naive CD4+ T cells from PBMCs. Stated subset: CD45RA+ positively selected. The TCR sequence derives from a young man in good health. Some clones in this sample may be carry-over from other donors' samples. The chain has TRBV27 and TRBJ1-4; D uncertain. The CDR3 is CASSLSARNEKLFF. In nucleotides, the CDR3 is TGTGCCAGCAGTTTATCAGCCAGGAATGAAAAACTGTTTTTT.